These 4 T cell receptor beta chains were all obtained from the same sample, sequenced in a study of blood T cell repertoires in COVID-19 (dated by TCRdb to about 2020). The library was obtained by the immunoSEQ multiplex PCR assay. TCRdb obtained this table from immuneACCESS and retained in-frame rearrangements with V and J assigned. These tables miss some clones; where compared with another copy, unresolved V genes account for less than half of the shortfall, and the remainder is unexplained. The sample contains 200,000 to 300,000 clones, roughly 82% of them found a single time. Roughly 4.7% of the sample is in the top ten clones. Sequencing used peripheral blood. These receptor sequences come from a woman in her seventies with acute or convalescent COVID-19.

The V call is TRBV3-1 (or the pseudogene TRBV3-2), the J call TRBJ2-7; tentative D call: TRBD2 (5 bases). The CDR3 length is 12 residues. Trimming took 6 bases from V and 3 from J, leaving 9 bases between them. Germline assignment: CDR1 LGHDT and CDR2 YNNKEL (reference sequence). DNA of the CDR3: TGTGCCAGCAGAGAGGGAAACTACGAGCAGTACTTC. This sequence encodes CASREGNYEQYF.

This chain joins TRBV4-3 and TRBJ1-2; 12 bases align to TRBD1. The CDR3 length is 18 residues. V shed 2 bases and J 0 bases; nucleotides not matched to a gene: 7. CDR1 LGHNA and CDR2 YSLEER come from the germline V gene. The CDR3: CASSQITGTGGANYGYTF. The CDR3 DNA reads TGCGCCAGCAGCCAAATTACCGGGACAGGGGGCGCTAACTATGGCTACACCTTC.

The CDR3 DNA reads as TGTGCCAGCAGCTTAAGTCGGGGTCAAGATACGCAGTATTTT. This sequence encodes CASSLSRGQDTQYF. The J gene is TRBJ2-3, the V gene TRBV7-2; a weak D match, TRBD2 (5 bases). CDR1 and CDR2 from the germline V gene are SGHTA and FQGNSA. V was cut by 2 bases and J by 5 bases, with 11 bases left in between. The CDR3 covers 14 residues. The full variable domain, its missing parts supplied by reference TRBV7-2 and TRBJ2-3, is GAGVSQSPSNKVTEKGKDVELRCDPISGHTALYWYRQSLGQGLEFLIYFQGNSAPDKSGLPSDRFSAERTGGSVSTLTIQRTQQEDSAVYLCASSLSRGQDTQYFGPGTRLTVL.

This clone occurred once. The chain's CDR3 is CASSYFSGYNEQFF. Written as DNA, the CDR3 is TGTGCCAGCAGTTATTTTTCAGGGTACAATGAGCAGTTCTTC. V usage is TRBV6-2 or TRBV6-3 and J usage is TRBJ2-1; maybe TRBD1 (5 bases). Germline CDR1 reads MNHEY; CDR2 reads SVGEGT. V was trimmed by 3 bases and J by 4 bases, leaving 10 bases between them. This CDR3 spans 14 amino acids.